Listed below are T cell receptor beta chains from one sample, sequenced in a study of identical twins. TCRdb re-analysed the 5' RACE reads in MiXCR, keeping a single row per CDR3 protein. The data contain about 210,000 distinct CDR3 sequences, less than 9.5% of them singletons. The sequenced sample was memory (CD45RO+) T cells sorted from blood. The receptor source for this set is a woman aged 18-29 years in good health. The CDR3 runs from the conserved cysteine through the conserved F or W. The order of the fields is J gene, clone size, V gene, D gene, CDR3 DNA, CDR3 protein. D genes are given only for firm matches. Clone size is shown for a subset of rows, as once, few, many or a class of expanded clone.

TRBJ1-1,.,TRBV6-1,TRBD1,TGTGCCAGCAACCCTCAACAGGGGGCACTTTACACTGAAGCTTTCTTT,CASNPQQGALYTEAFF
TRBJ2-1,few,TRBV27,.,TGTGCCAGCAGGCGACAATCGATATCCTACAATGAGCAGTTCTTC,CASRRQSISYNEQFF
TRBJ2-3,many,TRBV5-4,.,TGTGCCAGCAGCTTGTCAGGCTCTAGCACAGATACGCAGTATTTT,CASSLSGSSTDTQYF
TRBJ1-5,many,TRBV3-1,TRBD1,TGTGCCAGCAGCCAAGGACAGGGTCAAGGGCCCCAGCATTTT,CASSQGQGQGPQHF
TRBJ2-1,.,TRBV20-1,.,TGCAGTGCTAGAGGAAACAGCATGGTCCTCAATGAGCAGTTCTTC,CSARGNSMVLNEQFF
TRBJ2-7,.,TRBV29-1,TRBD1,TGCAGCGTCGGGAGCCGGGACAGGGGTTACGAGCAGTACTTC,CSVGSRDRGYEQYF
TRBJ2-2,.,TRBV10-3,.,TGTGCCATCAGTTTGACACGGGGAATTGGCGGGGAGCTGTTTTTT,CAISLTRGIGGELFF
TRBJ1-2,.,TRBV5-1,.,TGCGCCAGCAGCTTGGGCTCGGCCAGCAACTATGGCTACACCTTC,CASSLGSASNYGYTF
TRBJ1-3,many,TRBV20-1,.,TGCAGTGCTAGAGATAGGACTGCTGGAAACACCATATATTTT,CSARDRTAGNTIYF
TRBJ1-2,few,TRBV30,.,TGTGCCTGGAGGAAAAGGAGGGTTAACTATGGCTACACCTTC,CAWRKRRVNYGYTF
TRBJ1-4,many,TRBV7-2,.,TGTGCCAGCAGCTTAAGTGTCAGACCTAATGAAAAACTGTTTTTT,CASSLSVRPNEKLFF
TRBJ1-2,many,TRBV10-3,TRBD1,TGTGCCATCGGAGGGACAGGGAGATTTAACTATGGCTACACCTTC,CAIGGTGRFNYGYTF
TRBJ2-5,few,TRBV11-2,TRBD2,TGTGCCAGCAGCCCCGCTAGCGGGAGCCATAGGAGGGAGACCCAGTACTTC,CASSPASGSHRRETQYF
TRBJ2-2,few,TRBV7-2,TRBD1,TGTGCCAGCAGGAAGACAGGGGGCGGCTTCACCGGGGAGCTGTTTTTT,CASRKTGGGFTGELFF
TRBJ1-2,few,TRBV4-2,.,TGTGCCAGCAGCCAAGATGATATGCCGGATCGGGGAGGCTACACCTTC,CASSQDDMPDRGGYTF
TRBJ1-6,many,TRBV15,.,TGTGCCACCAGCAGAGAGCCAACAGACAAGTCACCCCTCCACTTT,CATSREPTDKSPLHF
TRBJ2-5,.,TRBV7-9,.,TGTGCCAGCAGCCCCCTCAAGGGGCGAGAGACCCAGTACTTC,CASSPLKGRETQYF